This is a list of T cell receptor beta chains from one sample in a study of CD8 T cells in Susac syndrome. TCRdb fed the immunoSEQ multiplex PCR reads into MiXCR, producing one record per CDR3 protein. The data contain a few hundred thousand distinct CDR3 sequences, around 93% of them singletons. Sequencing was carried out using CD4+ T cells from PBMCs. These receptors all come from a human donor with multiple sclerosis. The CDR3 runs from the conserved cysteine through the conserved F or W. Each record gives: V gene, clone size, D gene, J gene, CDR3 protein, CDR3 DNA. D genes are given only for firm matches. The size entry is marked missing in some rows and otherwise reads once, few, many or a size class.

V: TRBV19; size: NA; D: NA; J: TRBJ1-5; CDR3: CASSISAGSSYQPQHF; DNA: TGTGCCAGTAGTATCTCGGCAGGGTCGTCGTATCAGCCCCAGCATTTT
V: TRBV20-1; size: NA; D: NA; J: TRBJ1-1; CDR3: CSARDYTGNTEAFF; DNA: TGCAGTGCTAGGGATTATACAGGGAACACTGAAGCTTTCTTT
V: TRBV28; size: NA; D: TRBD1; J: TRBJ1-5; CDR3: CASSLGTGSQPQHF; DNA: TGTGCCAGCAGTTTGGGGACAGGGAGTCAGCCCCAGCATTTT
V: TRBV28; size: NA; D: TRBD2; J: TRBJ2-1; CDR3: CASSILAGGNGQFF; DNA: TGTGCCAGCAGTATATTAGCGGGGGGCAACGGGCAGTTCTTC
V: TRBV15; size: NA; D: NA; J: TRBJ1-4; CDR3: CATRDGRRLEKLFF; DNA: TGTGCCACCAGGGACGGCAGGAGGCTGGAAAAACTGTTTTTT
V: TRBV5-1; size: NA; D: NA; J: TRBJ2-3; CDR3: CASSLTGLGGTDTQYF; DNA: TGCGCCAGCAGCCTAACAGGGTTGGGTGGCACAGATACGCAGTATTTT
V: TRBV28; size: NA; D: TRBD2; J: TRBJ2-5; CDR3: CASSTPRLAGVRETQYF; DNA: TGTGCCAGCAGTACGCCTCGACTAGCGGGGGTCAGGGAGACCCAGTACTTC
V: TRBV5-4; size: NA; D: TRBD2; J: TRBJ2-1; CDR3: CASSLKRGLNNEQFF; DNA: TGTGCCAGCAGCCTAAAGCGGGGGCTAAACAATGAGCAGTTCTTC
V: TRBV4-1; size: NA; D: NA; J: TRBJ1-3; CDR3: CASSLLRWNSGNTIYF; DNA: TGCGCCAGCAGCCTCCTACGGTGGAACTCTGGAAACACCATATATTTT
V: TRBV10-2; size: NA; D: TRBD1; J: TRBJ2-1; CDR3: CASSEWSGTGGNNEQFF; DNA: TGCGCCAGCAGTGAGTGGTCCGGGACAGGGGGCAACAATGAGCAGTTCTTC
V: TRBV12-3/TRBV12-4; size: NA; D: NA; J: TRBJ2-1; CDR3: CASSFSYNEQFF; DNA: TGTGCCAGCAGTTTCTCCTACAATGAGCAGTTCTTC
V: TRBV27; size: NA; D: NA; J: TRBJ2-2; CDR3: CASTPLLAGRRGELFF; DNA: TGTGCCAGCACCCCTCTCTTAGCAGGGCGCCGTGGGGAGCTGTTTTTT
V: TRBV20-1; size: NA; D: NA; J: TRBJ1-2; CDR3: CSAFVMRQERAGYTF; DNA: TGCAGTGCTTTCGTGATGAGGCAGGAGAGGGCTGGCTACACCTTC
V: TRBV11-1; size: NA; D: TRBD1; J: TRBJ2-6; CDR3: CASSPGGRGRPGANVLTF; DNA: TGTGCCAGCAGCCCGGGCGGCAGGGGGCGCCCTGGGGCCAACGTCCTGACTTTC
V: TRBV3-1; size: NA; D: TRBD1; J: TRBJ2-7; CDR3: CASSSRDREGEQYF; DNA: TGTGCCAGCAGCTCCCGGGACAGGGAGGGCGAGCAGTACTTC
V: TRBV7-9; size: NA; D: NA; J: TRBJ2-5; CDR3: CASSLEAQETQYF; DNA: TGTGCCAGCAGCTTAGAGGCGCAAGAGACCCAGTACTTC
V: TRBV27; size: NA; D: TRBD1; J: TRBJ1-5; CDR3: CASSPLYPGQAKNQPQHF; DNA: TGTGCCAGCAGTCCCCTATACCCGGGACAGGCGAAGAATCAGCCCCAGCATTTT
V: TRBV4-1; size: once; D: TRBD1; J: TRBJ2-1; CDR3: CASSGSPGQGANEQFF; DNA: TGCGCCAGCAGCGGATCTCCGGGACAGGGAGCTAATGAGCAGTTCTTC
V: TRBV15; size: NA; D: NA; J: TRBJ2-1; CDR3: CATSRRDGNNEQFF; DNA: TGTGCCACCAGCCGCCGGGACGGTAACAATGAGCAGTTCTTC
V: TRBV5-6; size: NA; D: NA; J: TRBJ2-5; CDR3: CASSLIKETQYF; DNA: TGTGCCAGCAGCTTGATAAAAGAGACCCAGTACTTC
V: TRBV29-1; size: NA; D: NA; J: TRBJ1-2; CDR3: CSVPGGHDNYGYTF; DNA: TGCAGCGTGCCTGGGGGACACGATAACTATGGCTACACCTTC
V: TRBV12-3/TRBV12-4; size: NA; D: NA; J: TRBJ1-5; CDR3: CASSSLRDQPQHF; DNA: TGTGCCAGCAGTTCGTTGCGGGATCAGCCCCAGCATTTT
V: TRBV29-1; size: once; D: TRBD2; J: TRBJ2-4; CDR3: CSVEWARGGAGNIQYF; DNA: TGCAGCGTTGAATGGGCCCGGGGGGGGGCGGGAAACATTCAGTACTTC
V: TRBV28; size: NA; D: TRBD1; J: TRBJ1-5; CDR3: CASSDRTGGQPQHF; DNA: TGTGCCAGCAGTGACCGGACAGGGGGTCAGCCCCAGCATTTT
V: TRBV11-2; size: NA; D: NA; J: TRBJ2-5; CDR3: CASSLLRTKSVGQYF; DNA: TGTGCCAGCAGCTTACTTAGGACCAAAAGCGTGGGCCAGTACTTC
V: TRBV23-1; size: NA; D: NA; J: TRBJ2-7; CDR3: CAGTVYQPYEQYF; DNA: TGCGCCGGCACCGTTTATCAGCCCTACGAGCAGTACTTC